The 13 T cell receptor beta chains listed next were all sequenced from one sample in a study of blood T cells in healthy people across ages. Primed by a sample-barcoded 5' primer and a J-beta primer mix, a second PCR proceeded for about 6 to 12 cycles. TCRdb analysed the 5' RACE reads with MiXCR anew, one entry per CDR3 protein. The sample includes 800,000 to 950,000 distinct CDR3 sequences, roughly 34% of them seen just once. Sequences were obtained from blood. The receptors shown here come from a man younger than 35 in good health.

This clonotype was picked up a small number of times. The chain couples TRBV15 to TRBJ2-1; D uncertain. Germline CDR1 and CDR2: LNHNV and YYDKDF (reference sequence). This CDR3 is 12 amino acids long. V shed 1 base and J shed 4 bases, with 2 bases lying between them. The CDR3 DNA reads TGTGCCACCAGCAGAGCATACAATGAGCAGTTCTTC. Translated: CATSRAYNEQFF.

The J gene is TRBJ1-6, the V gene TRBV6-5; D is unresolved. The germline gives CDR1 MNHEY, CDR2 SVGAGI. The CDR3 consists of 15 residues. V lost 0 bases, J lost 5 bases, and 8 bases lay in between. Written as DNA, the CDR3 is TGTGCCAGCAGTTACTCGTATCAGGATAATTCACCCCTCCACTTT. It yields the protein CASSYSYQDNSPLHF.

This clonotype was seen more than once but under ten times. The chain uses TRBV25-1 and TRBJ2-7; possible D gene TRBD1, 5 bases. Germline lookup yields CDR1 MGHDK and CDR2 SYGVNS. The V gene lost 0 bases and the J gene lost 0 bases, with 9 bases spanning the gap. This CDR3 has 15 amino acids. The CDR3 DNA follows: TGTGCCAGCAGTGAATACGACGGACACTCCTACGAGCAGTACTTC. Translation: CASSEYDGHSYEQYF.

The sample holds a few counts of this clonotype. This sequence joins TRBV7-6 and TRBJ1-1, with TRBD1 identical over 9 bases. Trimming at V came to 5 bases and at J to 4 bases, leaving 8 bases not matched to a gene. The CDR3 is 15 residues long. The germline gives CDR1 SGHVS, CDR2 FNYEAQ. The CDR3: CASSPADRGGTEAFF. The CDR3 bases are TGTGCCAGCAGCCCCGCGGACAGGGGAGGCACTGAAGCTTTCTTT.

This chain connects TRBV9 to TRBJ1-1; D remains unclear. In germline, CDR1 is SGDLS, CDR2 YYNGEE. The CDR3 covers 14 residues. V gave up 0 bases and J gave up 2 bases, with 8 bases separating them. The CDR3: CASSVGADNTEAFF. For the CDR3, the DNA is TGTGCCAGCAGCGTAGGGGCAGATAACACTGAAGCTTTCTTT.

In its sample, this clonotype was seen many times. At one end the junction does not follow the germline gene, possibly because of a read error. This chain connects TRBV5-1 to TRBJ2-1, with TRBD1 matching 7 bases. The CDR3 is 15 residues long. Per germline, CDR1 SGHRS and CDR2 YFSETQ. CDR3 region: CASSLGTVSYNEQFF. CDR3 nucleotide sequence: TGTGCCAGCAGCTTAGGGACAGTCTCCTACAATGAGCAGTTCTTC.

This clonotype was found a few times. The rearrangement uses TRBV4-3 and TRBJ1-5; no clear D. CDR1 LGHNA and CDR2 YSLEER come from the germline V gene. There are 14 residues in the CDR3. V was clipped by 1 base and J by 4 bases, with 8 bases between them. The chain's CDR3 is CASSQGWRNQPQHF. The CDR3 region has the DNA TGCGCCAGCAGCCAAGGATGGAGGAATCAGCCCCAGCATTTT.

The chain combines TRBV29-1 with TRBJ1-1; D gene ambiguous. Germline CDR1 reads SQVTM; CDR2 reads ANQGSEA. V was trimmed by 4 bases and J by 5 bases, leaving 14 bases between them. This CDR3 is built from 13 residues. The CDR3 nucleotides read TGCAGCGTTGCAGCCCCAATAGTTACTGAAGCTTTCTTT. Protein product: CSVAAPIVTEAFF.

This clonotype was seen only a few times. CDR3 coding DNA: TGCGCCAGCAGCCAGTTACAGGGGAAAGGGTACGAGCAGTACTTC. Its translation: CASSQLQGKGYEQYF. This chain links TRBV4-3 with TRBJ2-7; 7 positions match TRBD1. V dropped 3 bases and J dropped 4; count of bases not matched to a gene: 9. The CDR3 sequence is 15 residues long. Per germline, CDR1 LGHNA and CDR2 YSLEER.

This chain links TRBV7-9 with TRBJ2-7, with TRBD1 identical over 9 bases. The CDR3 is 13 amino acids. Germline V gives CDR1 SEHNR, CDR2 FQNEAQ (reference sequence). The ends lost 3 bases at V and 8 bases at J; junction bases unmatched: 5. The CDR3 region has the DNA TGTGCCAGCAGCTTGATACAGGGGGCTAAGCAGTACTTC. Encoded protein: CASSLIQGAKQYF. Together with reference TRBV7-9 and TRBJ2-7, the CDR3 gives the full variable domain: DTGVSQNPRHKITKRGQNVTFRCDPISEHNRLYWYRQTLGQGPEFLTYFQNEAQLEKSRLLSDRFSAERPKGSFSTLEIQRTEQGDSAMYLCASSLIQGAKQYFGPGTRLTVT.

This clonotype was seen a few times. The chain recombines TRBV7-6 with TRBJ2-3; tentatively, D is TRBD2 (6 bases). Germline V gene data show CDR1 as SGHVS and CDR2 as FNYEAQ. Trimming stripped 1 base from V and 2 bases from J, with 10 bases between. CDR3 length equals 15 residues. The CDR3 bases are TGTGCCAGCAGCTTAGGGACTACAATCACAGATACGCAGTATTTT. This gives the protein CASSLGTTITDTQYF.

The V and J genes are TRBV28 and TRBJ1-2, with D perhaps TRBD1 (6 bases). The CDR3 sequence is 14 residues long. Between the trimmed V and J ends, which lost 2 bases and 8 bases, there was a span of 15 bases. From germline, CDR1 is MDHEN and CDR2 SYDVKM. The CDR3 spells CASSLVGGSKGYTF. In DNA, the CDR3 is TGTGCCAGCAGTTTAGTAGGGGGTTCGAAGGGCTACACCTTC.

This clonotype was detected only a few times. An end of the junction does not agree with germline; a read error may underlie this. J is TRBJ1-1 and V is TRBV7-9; a weak D match, TRBD1 (6 bases). The CDR3 length is 13 residues. Germline V gene data show CDR1 as SEHNR and CDR2 as FQNEAQ (reference sequence). This chain's CDR3 is CASSALRDTEAFF. The CDR3 DNA reads TGTGCCAGCAGCGCCCTAAGGGACACTGAGGCTTTCTTT.